Listed below are T cell receptor beta chains from one sample, sequenced in a study of T cell repertoires in ileal Crohn's disease. Assay: immunoSEQ multiplex PCR; the TCRdb copy retains only in-frame clones and omits some. The sample records over 5,500 clones, roughly 83% being singletons. The specimen sequenced was ileal tissue. Receptor source: an adult with Crohn's disease. Both conserved end residues are part of each CDR3. D genes are given only for firm matches. Some rows have no size entry. The others give once, few or many, or a class for an expanded clone.

d_call	clone_size	v_call	j_call	cdr3_aa	cdr3_nt
.	.	TRBV7-9	TRBJ2-5	CASSLQAQETQYF	TGTGCCAGCAGCCTTCAGGCTCAAGAGACCCAGTACTTC
.	.	TRBV4-1	TRBJ1-2	CASSQVEENYGYTF	TGCGCCAGCAGCCAAGTCGAGGAAAACTATGGCTACACCTTC
.	few	TRBV2	TRBJ2-7	CASSANTAYEQYF	TGTGCCAGCAGTGCGAACACCGCCTACGAGCAGTACTTC
TRBD2	.	TRBV10-3	TRBJ2-1	CAISGRLAGYNEQFF	TGTGCCATCAGTGGAAGGCTAGCGGGATACAATGAGCAGTTCTTC
TRBD2	.	TRBV2	TRBJ2-5	CASSDGIGGGQETQYF	TGTGCCAGCAGTGATGGTATTGGCGGGGGCCAAGAGACCCAGTACTTC
TRBD1	.	TRBV6-4	TRBJ1-2	CASSDSTGSGYTF	TGTGCCAGCAGTGACTCGACAGGGTCTGGCTACACCTTC
TRBD2	.	TRBV19	TRBJ2-1	CASSILAGGDNEQFF	TGTGCCAGTAGTATATTAGCGGGAGGCGACAATGAGCAGTTCTTC
.	few	TRBV28	TRBJ1-2	CASSLAGTKGYTF	TGTGCCAGCAGTTTAGCAGGGACAAAAGGCTACACCTTC
.	.	TRBV5-1	TRBJ2-5	CASSLGLTGETQYF	TGCGCCAGCAGCTTAGGACTCACGGGGGAGACCCAGTACTTC
.	.	TRBV18	TRBJ1-5	CATSTSRGPNQPQHF	TGTGCCACCTCTACCTCCAGGGGCCCCAATCAGCCCCAGCATTTT
.	once	TRBV7-3	TRBJ2-1	CASSRESYNEQFF	TGTGCCAGCAGCCGAGAGAGTTACAATGAGCAGTTCTTC
.	few	TRBV14	TRBJ1-1	CASSGFNTEAFF	TGTGCCAGCAGCGGCTTCAACACTGAAGCTTTCTTT
.	.	TRBV11-1	TRBJ2-1	CASSSSGPIRYNEQFF	TGTGCCAGCAGCTCAAGCGGGCCAATTAGGTACAATGAGCAGTTCTTC
.	.	TRBV19	TRBJ1-1	CASSLDVGSTEAFF	TGTGCCAGTAGTTTGGACGTAGGGAGCACTGAAGCTTTCTTT
TRBD1	.	TRBV2	TRBJ2-7	CASSERTGSTYEQYF	TGTGCCAGCAGTGAACGGACAGGGAGTACCTACGAGCAGTACTTC
TRBD2	once	TRBV30	TRBJ2-3	CAWSVLSGRAGNTQYF	TGTGCCTGGAGTGTACTAAGCGGGAGGGCCGGAAATACGCAGTATTTT
.	.	TRBV5-1	TRBJ2-5	CASSFRGHEETQYF	TGCGCCAGCAGCTTTAGAGGGCACGAAGAGACCCAGTACTTC